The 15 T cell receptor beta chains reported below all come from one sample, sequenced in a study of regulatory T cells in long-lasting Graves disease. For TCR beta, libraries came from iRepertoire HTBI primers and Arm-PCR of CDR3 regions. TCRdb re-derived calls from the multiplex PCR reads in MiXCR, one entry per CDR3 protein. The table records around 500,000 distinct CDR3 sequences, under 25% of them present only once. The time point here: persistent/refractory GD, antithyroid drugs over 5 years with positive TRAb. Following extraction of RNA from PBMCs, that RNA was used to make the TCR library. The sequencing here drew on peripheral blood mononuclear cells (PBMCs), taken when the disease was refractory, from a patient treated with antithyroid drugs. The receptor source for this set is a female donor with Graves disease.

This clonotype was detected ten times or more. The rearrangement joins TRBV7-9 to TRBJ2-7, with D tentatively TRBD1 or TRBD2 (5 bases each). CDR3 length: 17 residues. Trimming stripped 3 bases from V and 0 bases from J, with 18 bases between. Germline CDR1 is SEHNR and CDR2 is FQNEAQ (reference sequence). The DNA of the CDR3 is TGTGCCAGCAGCTTTGGGGGTGACGGGTCCCCCTCCTACGAGCAGTACTTC. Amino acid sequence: CASSFGGDGSPSYEQYF.

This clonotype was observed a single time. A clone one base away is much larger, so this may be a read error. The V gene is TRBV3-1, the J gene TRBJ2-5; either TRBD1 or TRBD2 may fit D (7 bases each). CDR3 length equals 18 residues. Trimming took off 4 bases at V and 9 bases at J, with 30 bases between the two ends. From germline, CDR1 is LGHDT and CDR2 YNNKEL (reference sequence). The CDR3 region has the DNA TGTGCCAGCAGCCCGCGGGACAGAGGGGGGGCGCTCATGGAGTCCCAGTACTTC. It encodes CASSPRDRGGALMESQYF.

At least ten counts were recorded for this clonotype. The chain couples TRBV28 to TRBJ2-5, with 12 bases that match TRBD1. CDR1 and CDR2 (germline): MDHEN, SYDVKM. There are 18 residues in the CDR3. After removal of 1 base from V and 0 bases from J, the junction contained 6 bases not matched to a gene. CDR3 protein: CASSLSIGTGGYQETQYF. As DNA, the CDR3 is TGTGCCAGCAGTTTATCGATAGGGACAGGGGGCTACCAAGAGACCCAGTACTTC.

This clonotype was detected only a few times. The CDR3 coding sequence is TGCAGCGTTGACGAGACAGGGCGTATTGGGACCCAGTACTTC. It specifies CSVDETGRIGTQYF. The J gene is TRBJ2-5, the V gene TRBV29-1, with 7 bases that match TRBD1. The J segment lost 7 bases and the V segment lost 3 bases, leaving 11 bases of the junction unmatched. There are 14 residues in the CDR3. Per germline, CDR1 SQVTM and CDR2 ANQGSEA.

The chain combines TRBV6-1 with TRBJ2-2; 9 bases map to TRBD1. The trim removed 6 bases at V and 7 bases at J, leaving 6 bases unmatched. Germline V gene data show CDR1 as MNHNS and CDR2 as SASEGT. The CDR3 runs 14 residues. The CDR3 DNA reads TGTGCCAGCAGCAAAACAGGGGGCGTCGGGGAGCTGTTTTTT. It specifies CASSKTGGVGELFF.

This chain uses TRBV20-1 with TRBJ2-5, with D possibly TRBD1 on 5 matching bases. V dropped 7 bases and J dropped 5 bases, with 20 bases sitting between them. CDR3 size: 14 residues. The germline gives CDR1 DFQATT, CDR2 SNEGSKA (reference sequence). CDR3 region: CSVKRGAIRETQYF. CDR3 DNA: TGCAGTGTCAAAAGGGGTGCCATTAGGGAGACCCAGTACTTC.

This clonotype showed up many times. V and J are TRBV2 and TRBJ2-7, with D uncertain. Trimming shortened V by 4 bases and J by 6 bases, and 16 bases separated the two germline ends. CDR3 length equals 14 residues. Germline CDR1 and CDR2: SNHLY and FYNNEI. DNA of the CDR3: TGTGCCAGCAGTGTAATACCTCAGGCCTTCGAGCAGTACTTC. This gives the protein CASSVIPQAFEQYF. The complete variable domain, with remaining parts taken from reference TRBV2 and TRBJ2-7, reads EPEVTQTPSHQVTQMGQEVILRCVPISNHLYFYWYRQILGQKVEFLVSFYNNEISEKSEIFDDQFSVERPDGSNFTLKIRSTKLEDSAMYFCASSVIPQAFEQYFGPGTRLTVT.

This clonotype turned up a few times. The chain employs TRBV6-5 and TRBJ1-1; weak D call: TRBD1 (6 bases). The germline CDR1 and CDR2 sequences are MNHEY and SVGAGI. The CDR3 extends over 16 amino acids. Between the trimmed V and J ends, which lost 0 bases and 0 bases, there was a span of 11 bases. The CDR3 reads CASSYSQGYVNTEAFF. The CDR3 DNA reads TGTGCCAGCAGTTACTCCCAGGGGTACGTGAACACTGAAGCTTTCTTT.

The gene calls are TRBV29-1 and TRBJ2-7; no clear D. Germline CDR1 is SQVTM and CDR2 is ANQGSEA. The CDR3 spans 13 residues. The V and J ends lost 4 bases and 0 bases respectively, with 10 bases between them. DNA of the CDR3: TGCAGCGTTGTCTTCCCTCTCTCCTACGAGCAGTACTTC. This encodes CSVVFPLSYEQYF.

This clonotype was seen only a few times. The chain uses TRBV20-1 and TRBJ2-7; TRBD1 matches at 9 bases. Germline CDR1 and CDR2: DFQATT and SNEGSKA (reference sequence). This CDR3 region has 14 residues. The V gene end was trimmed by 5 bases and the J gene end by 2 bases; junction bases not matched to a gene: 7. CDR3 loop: CSAPDRGKTYEQYF. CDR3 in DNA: TGCAGTGCTCCCGACAGGGGGAAAACCTACGAGCAGTACTTC.

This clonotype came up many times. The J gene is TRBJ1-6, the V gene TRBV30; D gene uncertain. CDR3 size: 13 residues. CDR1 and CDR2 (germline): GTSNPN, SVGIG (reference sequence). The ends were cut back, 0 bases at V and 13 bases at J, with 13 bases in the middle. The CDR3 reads CAWSVSGAKPLHF. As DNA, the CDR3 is TGTGCCTGGAGTGTCTCCGGAGCTAAGCCCCTCCACTTT.

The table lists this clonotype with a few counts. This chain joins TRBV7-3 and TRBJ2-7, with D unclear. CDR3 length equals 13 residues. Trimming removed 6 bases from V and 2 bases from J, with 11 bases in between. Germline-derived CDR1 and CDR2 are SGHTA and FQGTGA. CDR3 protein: CASRPTETYEQYF. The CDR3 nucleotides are TGTGCCAGCAGGCCGACTGAGACCTACGAGCAGTACTTC.

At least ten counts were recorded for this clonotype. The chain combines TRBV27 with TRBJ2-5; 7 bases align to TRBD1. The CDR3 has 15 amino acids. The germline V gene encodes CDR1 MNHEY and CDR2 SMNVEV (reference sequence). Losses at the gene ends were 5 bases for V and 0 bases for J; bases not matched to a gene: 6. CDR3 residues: CASSMWGTDQETQYF. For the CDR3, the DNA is TGTGCCAGCAGTATGTGGGGGACAGACCAAGAGACCCAGTACTTC.

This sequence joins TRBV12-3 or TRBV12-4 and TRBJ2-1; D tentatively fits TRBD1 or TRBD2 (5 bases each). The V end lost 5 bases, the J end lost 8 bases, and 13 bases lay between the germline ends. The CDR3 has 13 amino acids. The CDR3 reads CASSAGLGDEQFF. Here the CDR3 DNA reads TGTGCCAGCAGTGCGGGTTTGGGGGATGAGCAGTTCTTC.

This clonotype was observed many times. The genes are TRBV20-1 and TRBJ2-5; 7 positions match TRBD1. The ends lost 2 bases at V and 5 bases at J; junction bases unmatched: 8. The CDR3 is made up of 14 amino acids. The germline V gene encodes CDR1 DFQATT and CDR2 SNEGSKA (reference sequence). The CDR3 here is CSARNPTGLETQYF. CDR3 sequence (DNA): TGCAGTGCTAGAAACCCGACAGGGTTGGAGACCCAGTACTTC.